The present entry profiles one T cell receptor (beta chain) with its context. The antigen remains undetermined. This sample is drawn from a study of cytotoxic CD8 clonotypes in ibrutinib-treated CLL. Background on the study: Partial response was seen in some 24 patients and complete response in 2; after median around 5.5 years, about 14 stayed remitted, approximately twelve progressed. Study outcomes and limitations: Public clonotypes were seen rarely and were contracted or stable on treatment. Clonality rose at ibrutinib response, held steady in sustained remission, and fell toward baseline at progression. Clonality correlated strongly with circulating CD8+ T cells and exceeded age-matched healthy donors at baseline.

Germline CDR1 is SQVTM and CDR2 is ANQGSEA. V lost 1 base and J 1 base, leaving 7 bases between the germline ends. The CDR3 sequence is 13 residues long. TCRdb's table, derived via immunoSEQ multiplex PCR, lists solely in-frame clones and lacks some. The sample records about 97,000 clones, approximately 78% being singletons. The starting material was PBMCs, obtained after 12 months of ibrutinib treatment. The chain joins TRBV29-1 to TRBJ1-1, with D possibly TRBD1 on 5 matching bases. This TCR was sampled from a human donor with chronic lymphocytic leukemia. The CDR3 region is CSVEAGTNTEAFF. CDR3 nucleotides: TGCAGCGTTGAAGCTGGGACGAACACTGAAGCTTTCTTT.